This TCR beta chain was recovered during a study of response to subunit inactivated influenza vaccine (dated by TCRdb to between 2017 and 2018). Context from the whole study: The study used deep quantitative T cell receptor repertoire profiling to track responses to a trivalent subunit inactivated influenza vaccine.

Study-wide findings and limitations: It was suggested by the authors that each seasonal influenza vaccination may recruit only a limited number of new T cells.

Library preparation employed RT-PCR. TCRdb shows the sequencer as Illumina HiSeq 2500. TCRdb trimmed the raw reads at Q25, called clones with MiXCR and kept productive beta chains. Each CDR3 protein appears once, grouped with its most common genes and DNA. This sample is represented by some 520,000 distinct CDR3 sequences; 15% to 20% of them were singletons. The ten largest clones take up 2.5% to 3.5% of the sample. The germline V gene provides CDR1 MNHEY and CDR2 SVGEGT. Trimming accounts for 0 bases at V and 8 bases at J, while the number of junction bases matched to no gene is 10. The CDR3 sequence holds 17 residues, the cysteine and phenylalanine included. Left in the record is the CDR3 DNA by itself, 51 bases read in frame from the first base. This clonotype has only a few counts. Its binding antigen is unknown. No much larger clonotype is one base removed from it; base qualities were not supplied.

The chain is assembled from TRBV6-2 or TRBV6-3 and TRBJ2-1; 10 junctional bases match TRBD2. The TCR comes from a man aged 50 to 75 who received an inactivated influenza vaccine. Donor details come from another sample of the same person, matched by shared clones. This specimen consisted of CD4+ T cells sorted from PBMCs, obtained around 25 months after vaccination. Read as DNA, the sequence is TGTGCCAGCAGTTACTCGGCCGCTAGCGGGAGTGTGGATGAGCAGTTCTTC. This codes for CASSYSAASGSVDEQFF.